This TCR beta chain came from a study of blood T cell repertoires in COVID-19. Turning to the study itself: Italy, Spain and the United States were the sources of the convalescent and acute COVID-19 samples. Sources were T cells, B-cell-depleted T cells, or PBMCs; the material itself was cDNA or gDNA.

V lost 0 bases to trimming and J lost 0 bases, with 5 bases between them. Germline CDR1 reads GTSNPN; CDR2 reads SVGIG (reference sequence). This CDR3 is built from 13 residues. Per the authors' pipeline: How many nucleated cells were present was estimated from reference gene primer amplification. TCRdb keeps only in-frame clones here, not all; method: immunoSEQ multiplex PCR. The V and J calls and clone size come from that table; D and trimming were worked out from the DNA. The table has more than 45,000 clones, approximately 86% seen once; the top ten hold 7.5% to 9.5%. This TCR came from a woman in her seventies with active COVID-19. Sequencing was carried out using peripheral blood. The J gene is TRBJ1-1, the V gene TRBV30; no definite D call. In DNA form, the CDR3 reads TGTGCCTGGAGTGTATCTTTGAACACTGAAGCTTTCTTT. Residues: CAWSVSLNTEAFF.